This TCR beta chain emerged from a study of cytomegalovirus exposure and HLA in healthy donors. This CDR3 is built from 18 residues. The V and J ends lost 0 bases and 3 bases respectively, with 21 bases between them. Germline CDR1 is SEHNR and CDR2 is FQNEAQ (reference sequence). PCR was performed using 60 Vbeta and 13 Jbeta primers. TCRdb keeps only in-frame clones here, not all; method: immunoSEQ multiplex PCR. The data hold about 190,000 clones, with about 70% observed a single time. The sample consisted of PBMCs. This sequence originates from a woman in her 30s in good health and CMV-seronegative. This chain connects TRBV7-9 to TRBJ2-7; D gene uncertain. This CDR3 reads CASSLARSSGRDYYEQYF. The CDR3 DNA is TGTGCCAGCAGCTTAGCGCGGTCTTCCGGCAGAGATTACTACGAGCAGTACTTC. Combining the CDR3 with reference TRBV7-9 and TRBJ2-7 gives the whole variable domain DTGVSQNPRHKITKRGQNVTFRCDPISEHNRLYWYRQTLGQGPEFLTYFQNEAQLEKSRLLSDRFSAERPKGSFSTLEIQRTEQGDSAMYLCASSLARSSGRDYYEQYFGPGTRLTVT.